The 3 T cell receptor beta chains listed next were all sequenced from one sample in a study of tumor-infiltrating lymphocytes in primary liver carcinoma. With around 450 ng total RNA as template and a constant-region primer, TCR beta cDNA was made. ARM-PCR, slightly modified, supplied the TCR beta libraries through three nested multiplex PCR rounds. TRBV1-TRBV30 forward primers and a C-beta reverse primer were used in the first two PCR rounds, which each ran for approximately 10 cycles. TCRdb ran MiXCR on the multiplex PCR reads and lists one entry per CDR3 protein. Of 84,000 or so distinct CDR3 sequences in the sample, 72% were seen once. For each extraction, RNA and DNA were obtained together from roughly 20-30 mg of unsorted bulk tissue. The sample comprised liver tumor tissue from sampling region 1. Sample subset: tumor region T1, superior pole. Receptor source: a man aged 35 to 55 with primary liver carcinoma and hepatitis B virus infection.

On this clonotype itself: The conserved final phenylalanine or tryptophan is absent from the CDR3, which likely points to a read error. This chain links TRBV28 with TRBJ2-1, with 7 nucleotides matching TRBD1. The J segment lost 5 bases and the V segment lost 7 bases, leaving 5 bases of the junction unmatched. CDR3 size: 13 residues. CDR1 is MDHEN, CDR2 SYDVKM, per germline. This chain's CDR3 is CASTPDRDNEQFS. DNA for the CDR3: TGTGCCAGCACTCCAGACAGGGACAATGAGCAGTTCTCC.

About this clonotype itself: A junction boundary mismatches the germline segment, possibly from a read error. In DNA form, the CDR3 reads TGTGCCAGTAGCCAAACTAGCGGGAGTCCCCACGAGCAGTACTTC. It specifies CASSQTSGSPHEQYF. This chain links TRBV14 with TRBJ2-7, with 11 nucleotides matching TRBD2. CDR3 size: 15 residues. Germline values: CDR1 SGHDN, CDR2 FVKESK.

A word on this clonotype: The CDR3 carries no conserved terminal phenylalanine or tryptophan, so it likely arises from a read error. This rearrangement joins TRBV12-3 or TRBV12-4 to TRBJ2-6; D perhaps matches TRBD1 (6 bases). The CDR3 is 14 residues long. The CDR3: CDSRGASGANVLTC. In DNA form, the CDR3 reads TGTGACAGCAGGGGAGCCTCTGGGGCCAACGTCCTGACTTGC.